The T cell receptor (beta chain) described here comes from a study of blood T cells in healthy people across ages. A J-beta primer mix and a sample-barcoded 5' primer were used in a second PCR of roughly 7 to 12 cycles. MiXCR was run by TCRdb on the 5' RACE reads, yielding one entry per CDR3 protein. The top ten hold less than 0.85% of the sample, which has fewer than 1,200,000 distinct CDR3 sequences, approximately 25% seen once. This CDR3 is 12 amino acids long. V was shortened by 6 bases and J by 4 bases, with 8 bases between the two germline ends. The same sample was also used in a study of T cells of mothers and their children. That work states: Using the M1S primer, the second PCR added sample barcodes along with 2-4 random nucleotides.

The clonotype was recovered from a girl aged 2-10 years in good health. The V call is TRBV12-3 or TRBV12-4, the J call TRBJ2-3; D call uncertain. Sequenced: blood. DNA of the CDR3: TGTGCCAGCAGGGACCGAGCAGATACGCAGTATTTT. Amino acid sequence: CASRDRADTQYF.